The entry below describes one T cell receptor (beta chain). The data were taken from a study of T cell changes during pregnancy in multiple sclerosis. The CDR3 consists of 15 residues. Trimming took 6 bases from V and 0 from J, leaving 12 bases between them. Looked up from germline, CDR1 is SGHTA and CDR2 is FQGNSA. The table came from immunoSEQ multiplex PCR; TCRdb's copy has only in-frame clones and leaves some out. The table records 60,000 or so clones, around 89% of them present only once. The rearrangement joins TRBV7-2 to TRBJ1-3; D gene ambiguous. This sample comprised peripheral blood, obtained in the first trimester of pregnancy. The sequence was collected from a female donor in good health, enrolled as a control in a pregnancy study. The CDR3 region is CASSRLGSSGNTIYF. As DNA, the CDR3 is TGTGCCAGCAGTCGGCTGGGGAGCTCTGGAAACACCATATATTTT.